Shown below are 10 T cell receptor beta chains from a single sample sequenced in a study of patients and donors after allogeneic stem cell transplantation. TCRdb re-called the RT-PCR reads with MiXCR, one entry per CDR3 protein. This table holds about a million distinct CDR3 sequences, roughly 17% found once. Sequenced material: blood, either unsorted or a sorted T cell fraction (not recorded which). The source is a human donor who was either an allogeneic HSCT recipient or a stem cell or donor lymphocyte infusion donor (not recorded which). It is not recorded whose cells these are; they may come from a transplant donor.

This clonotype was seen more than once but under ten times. CDR3 residues: CASSRPHEQFF. The CDR3 DNA is TGTGCCAGCAGCCGCCCACATGAGCAGTTCTTC. The chain has TRBV11-2 and TRBJ2-1; D gene uncertain. Trimming took 5 bases from V and 8 from J, leaving 7 bases between them. The CDR3 is 11 residues long. CDR1 SGHAT and CDR2 FQNNGV come from the germline V gene.

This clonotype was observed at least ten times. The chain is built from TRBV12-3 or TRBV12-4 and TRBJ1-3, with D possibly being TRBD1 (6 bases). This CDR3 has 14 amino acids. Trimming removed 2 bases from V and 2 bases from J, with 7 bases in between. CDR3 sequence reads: CASSLSGAGNTIYF. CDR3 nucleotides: TGTGCCAGCAGTTTATCAGGGGCTGGAAACACCATATATTTT.

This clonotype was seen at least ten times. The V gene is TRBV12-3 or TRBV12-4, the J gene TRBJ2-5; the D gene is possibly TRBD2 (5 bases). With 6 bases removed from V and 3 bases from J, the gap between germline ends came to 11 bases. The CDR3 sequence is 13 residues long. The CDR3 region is CASSSTRKETQYF. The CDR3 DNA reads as TGTGCCAGCAGCTCAACTAGGAAAGAGACCCAGTACTTC.

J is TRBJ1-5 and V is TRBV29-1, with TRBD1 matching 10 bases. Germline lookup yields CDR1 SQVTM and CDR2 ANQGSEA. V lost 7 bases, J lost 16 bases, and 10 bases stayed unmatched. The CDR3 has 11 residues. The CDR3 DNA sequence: TGCAGCGCCTTCACGGGGACAGGGGCACATTTT. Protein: CSAFTGTGAHF. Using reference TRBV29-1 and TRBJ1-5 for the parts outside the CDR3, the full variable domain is SAVISQKPSRDICQRGTSLTIQCQVDSQVTMMFWYRQQPGQSLTLIATANQGSEATYESGFVIDKFPISRPNLTFSTLTVSNMSPEDSSIYLCSAFTGTGAHFGDGTRLSIL.

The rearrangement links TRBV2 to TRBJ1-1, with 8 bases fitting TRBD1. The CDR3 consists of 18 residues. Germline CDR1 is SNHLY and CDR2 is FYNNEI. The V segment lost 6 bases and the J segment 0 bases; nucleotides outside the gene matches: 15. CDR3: CASSKPQGASGMNTEAFF. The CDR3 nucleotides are TGTGCCAGCAGCAAACCCCAGGGGGCCTCCGGGATGAACACTGAAGCTTTCTTT.

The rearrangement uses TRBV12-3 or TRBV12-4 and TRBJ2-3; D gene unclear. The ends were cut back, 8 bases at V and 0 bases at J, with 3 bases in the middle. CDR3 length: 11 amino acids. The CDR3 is CASESTDTQYF. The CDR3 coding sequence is TGTGCCAGCGAAAGCACAGATACGCAGTATTTT.

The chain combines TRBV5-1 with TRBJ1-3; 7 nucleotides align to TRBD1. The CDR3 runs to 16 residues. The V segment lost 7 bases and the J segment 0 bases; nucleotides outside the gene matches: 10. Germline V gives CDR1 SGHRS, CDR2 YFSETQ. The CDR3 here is CASSKEGAHSGNTIYF. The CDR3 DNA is TGCGCCAGCTCCAAGGAGGGGGCCCACTCTGGAAACACCATATATTTT.

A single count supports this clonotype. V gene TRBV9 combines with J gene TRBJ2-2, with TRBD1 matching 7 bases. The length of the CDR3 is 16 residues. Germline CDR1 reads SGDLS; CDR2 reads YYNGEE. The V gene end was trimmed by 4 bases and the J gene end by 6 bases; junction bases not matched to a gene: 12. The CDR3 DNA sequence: TGTGCCAGCAGCTCCCACAGGGGTTTGGGTGCCGGGGAGCTGTTTTTT. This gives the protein CASSSHRGLGAGELFF. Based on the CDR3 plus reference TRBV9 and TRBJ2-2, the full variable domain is DSGVTQTPKHLITATGQRVTLRCSPRSGDLSVYWYQQSLDQGLQFLIQYYNGEERAKGNILERFSAQQFPDLHSELNLSSLELGDSALYFCASSSHRGLGAGELFFGEGSRLTVL.

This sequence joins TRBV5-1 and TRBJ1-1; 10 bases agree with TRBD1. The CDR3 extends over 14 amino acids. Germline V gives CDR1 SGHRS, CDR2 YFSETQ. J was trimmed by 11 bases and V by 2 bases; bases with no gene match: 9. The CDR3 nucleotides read TGCGCCAGCAGCTTCAATGACAGGGGGCTTGGGGCTTTCTTT. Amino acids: CASSFNDRGLGAFF. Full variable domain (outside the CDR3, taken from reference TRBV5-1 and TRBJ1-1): KAGVTQTPRYLIKTRGQQVTLSCSPISGHRSVSWYQQTPGQGLQFLFEYFSETQRNKGNFPGRFSGRQFSNSRSEMNVSTLELGDSALYLCASSFNDRGLGAFFGQGTRLTVV.

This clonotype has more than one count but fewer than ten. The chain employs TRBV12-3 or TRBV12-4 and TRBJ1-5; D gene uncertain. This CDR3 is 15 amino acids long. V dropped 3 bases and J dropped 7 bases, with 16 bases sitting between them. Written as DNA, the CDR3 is TGTGCCAGCAGTTTTGGACCCCCCGGGCGGCAGCCCCAGCATTTT. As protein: CASSFGPPGRQPQHF.